One T cell receptor beta chain is described in this entry. The antigen is not known. These data belong to a study of cytomegalovirus exposure and HLA in healthy donors. Study-wide results and limits: Some 16,000 TCR beta sequences were associated with HLA alleles at 0.05 false discovery rate in a later analysis.

V was clipped by 3 bases and J by 4 bases, with 9 bases between them. From germline, CDR1 is SQVTM and CDR2 ANQGSEA. The CDR3 covers 12 residues. Use of 60 Vbeta and 13 Jbeta primers characterized the PCR. Data came from immunoSEQ multiplex PCR; TCRdb stores just in-frame clones and leaves some out. The sample yields some 180,000 clones, about 90% seen once. The origin of this receptor is a boy aged 2 to 10 in good health and CMV-seronegative. This sequence joins TRBV29-1 and TRBJ1-2; the D gene is possibly TRBD1 (5 bases). Sequencing was carried out using PBMCs. The CDR3 coding sequence is TGCAGCGTTGATAAGGGGTTCTATGGCTACACCTTC. As protein: CSVDKGFYGYTF.